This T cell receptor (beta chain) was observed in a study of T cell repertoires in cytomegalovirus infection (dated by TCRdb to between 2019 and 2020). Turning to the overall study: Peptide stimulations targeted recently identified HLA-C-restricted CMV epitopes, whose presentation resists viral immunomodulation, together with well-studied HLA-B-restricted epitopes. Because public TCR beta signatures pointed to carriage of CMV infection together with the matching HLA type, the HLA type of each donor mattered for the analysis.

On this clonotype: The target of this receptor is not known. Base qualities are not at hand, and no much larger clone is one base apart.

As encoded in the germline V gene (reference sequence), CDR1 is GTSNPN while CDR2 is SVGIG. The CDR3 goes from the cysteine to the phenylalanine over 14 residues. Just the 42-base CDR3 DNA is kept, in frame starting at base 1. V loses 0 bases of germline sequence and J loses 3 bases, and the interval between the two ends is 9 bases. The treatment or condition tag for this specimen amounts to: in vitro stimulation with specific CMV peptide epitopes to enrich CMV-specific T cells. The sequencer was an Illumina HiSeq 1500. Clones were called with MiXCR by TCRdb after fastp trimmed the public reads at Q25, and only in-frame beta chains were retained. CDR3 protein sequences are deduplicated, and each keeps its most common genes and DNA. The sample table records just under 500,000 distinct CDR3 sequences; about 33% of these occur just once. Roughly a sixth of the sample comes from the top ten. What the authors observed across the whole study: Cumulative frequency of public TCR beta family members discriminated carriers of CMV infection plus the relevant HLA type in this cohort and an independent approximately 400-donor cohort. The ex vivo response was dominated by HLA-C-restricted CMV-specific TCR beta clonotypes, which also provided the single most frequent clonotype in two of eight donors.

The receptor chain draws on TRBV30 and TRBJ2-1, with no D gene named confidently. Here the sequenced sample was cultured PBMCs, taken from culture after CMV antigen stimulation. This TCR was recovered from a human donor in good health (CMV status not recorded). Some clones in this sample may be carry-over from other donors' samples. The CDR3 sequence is CAWSVSGYYNEQFF. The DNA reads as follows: TGTGCCTGGAGTGTATCAGGCTACTACAATGAGCAGTTCTTC.